This T cell receptor beta chain derives from a study of CD8 T cells in ankylosing spondylitis. Libraries for TCR beta were made by quantitative 5'-RACE with molecular barcodes. TCRdb processed the 5' RACE reads anew with MiXCR; each CDR3 protein has one entry. Of 750,000 to 850,000 distinct CDR3 sequences in the sample, about 12% were seen once. With respect to this clonotype: The antigen is not known.

Study results and caveats: Ankylosing spondylitis blood seemed to carry a telltale TCR beta motif made of under 10 highly homologous variants. Clones linked to disease were reported to show significant enrichment in matched ankylosing spondylitis synovial fluid.

The sequence derives from a male donor with ankylosing spondylitis. Sequencing was performed on blood, either unsorted or a sorted T cell fraction (not recorded which).

The CDR3 region is CASTLTTGANVLTF. DNA for the CDR3: TGCGCCAGCACCCTGACTACGGGGGCCAACGTCCTGACTTTC. The chain combines TRBV5-1 with TRBJ2-6; possibly TRBD2 for D (5 bases). V was pared by 6 bases and J by 4 bases, with 11 bases between. Per the germline V gene, CDR1 is SGHRS and CDR2 is YFSETQ. The CDR3 runs 14 residues.